This T cell receptor beta chain is drawn from a study of blood T cell repertoires in COVID-19 (dated by TCRdb to about 2020). In terms of the full investigation: Samples covering the acute and convalescent phases of COVID-19 were provided by collaborators in the United States, Italy and Spain. The prospective study material was composed of cDNA or gDNA derived from T cells, B-cell-depleted T cells, or PBMCs. The dataset comprised deeply sampled blood TCRbeta repertoires from subjects exposed to, actively infected with, or recovered from COVID-19. A freely available public database, intended as a resource for researchers studying the immune response to SARS-CoV-2, is where the repertoires were released. The samples were drawn from the first 160 participants of the ongoing ImmuneRACE study and from 950 to 1,500 subjects provided by 6 global collaborators. Nearly every sample came with metadata listing a de-identified subject ID, COVID-19 status, age in years and sex. HLA class I and class II types, where available, came from metadata supplied by the sample provider rather than from assay-based typing. Points the paper makes about the study in general: The quantity of clinical and demographic metadata differed by source and by participant and was supplied without curation.

In its sample, this clone was seen once. The antigen this receptor binds is unknown. No clone much larger than this one lies a single base away; base qualities are absent. Reading from cysteine to phenylalanine, the CDR3 counts 15 amino acids. CDR3 DNA is the only sequence kept; it has 45 bases, read in frame from the first base. Collaborating institutions collected whole blood in K2EDTA tubes following their own protocols. For TCRbeta analysis, collaborators shipped samples in one of three forms: frozen whole blood, isolated PBMCs, or DNA extracted from either of those sample types. TCRbeta CDR3 regions were amplified from genomic DNA using the immunoSEQ Assay, a bias-controlled multiplex PCR. The original methods were these. Nucleated cell counts per sample were estimated from amplification of reference gene primers within the assay. To quantify the absolute abundance of each unique TCRbeta CDR3 rearrangement, sequence reads were collapsed and filtered. For each sample, productive Simpson clonality was calculated as the square root of Simpson's diversity index across productive rearrangements. TCRdb re-hosts the immuneACCESS table, in-frame sequences only. Its copies lack some clones; in the studies checked, an unresolved V gene accounts for under half of them, and the cause for the rest is not known. V, J and clone size were drawn from that table, and D and trimming were deduced from the DNA. Recorded for this sample are roughly 100,000 clones; around 74% of them occurred a single time. The ten largest account for just under 20% of the sample.

This clonotype originated in a woman aged 65 to 85 with acute or convalescent COVID-19. The sample taken for sequencing was peripheral blood. Here the chain combines TRBV21-1 and TRBJ2-7; the D call in the table, TRBD2, was not verified against the DNA. TRBV21-1 is an annotated pseudogene. The CDR3 region: CASSKVAGLGYEQYF. The DNA sequence is as follows: TGTGCCAGCAGCAAAGTAGCGGGCTTGGGTTACGAGCAGTACTTC.